This TCR beta chain was documented in a study of cytomegalovirus exposure and HLA in healthy donors. V was trimmed by 5 bases and J by 6 bases, leaving 12 bases between them. The CDR3 is made up of 12 amino acids. From germline, CDR1 is SGHRS and CDR2 YFSETQ. This clone was detected once. The PCR ran on 60 Vbeta and 13 Jbeta primers. Data came from immunoSEQ multiplex PCR; TCRdb stores just in-frame clones and leaves some out. There are 150,000 to 200,000 clones in the sample; around 78% occur only once, and approximately 2.1% lies in the top ten. The chain has TRBV5-1 and TRBJ2-7; D is perhaps TRBD1 (5 bases). This TCR came from a woman under 40 in good health and CMV-seropositive. What was sequenced was PBMCs. CDR3: CASRPGQGEQYF. The CDR3 DNA sequence: TGCGCCAGCAGGCCAGGGCAAGGCGAGCAGTACTTC.